The 12 T cell receptor beta chains below come from one sample, sequenced in a study of regulatory T cells in long-lasting Graves disease. With iRepertoire HTBI primers and Arm-PCR of CDR3 regions, TCR beta libraries were built. Each CDR3 protein is one row after TCRdb ran MiXCR on the multiplex PCR reads. Here the sample spans over 350,000 distinct CDR3 sequences, approximately 16% being singletons. Time point indicated: newly diagnosed GD, antithyroid drugs for less than 3 months. RNA from PBMCs was the source of the TCR library. These data are also associated with another study on T cells in Graves' hyperthyroidism and ophthalmopathy.

The sequenced sample was peripheral blood mononuclear cells (PBMCs), obtained at new diagnosis, from a patient treated with antithyroid drugs. These receptors came from a woman between 40 and 50 years old with Graves disease.

This clonotype has only a few counts. The chain is built from TRBV19 and TRBJ1-6, with unresolved D. Per germline, CDR1 LNHDA and CDR2 SQIVND (reference sequence). Trimming removed 11 bases from V and 0 bases from J, with 14 bases in between. The CDR3 consists of 15 residues. The CDR3 DNA reads as TGTGCCGGCCATCTGTGGAGCTCCTATAATTCACCCCTCCACTTT. Encoded protein: CAGHLWSSYNSPLHF.

Many counts were recorded for this clonotype. The chain couples TRBV11-2 to TRBJ2-1; TRBD1 agrees at 7 bases. CDR3 length equals 13 residues. Germline-derived CDR1 and CDR2 are SGHAT and FQNNGV. Trimming removed 4 bases from V and 6 bases from J; junction bases left unmatched: 3. The chain's CDR3 is CASSSPGGNEQFF. DNA for the CDR3: TGTGCCAGCAGCTCCCCAGGGGGCAATGAGCAGTTCTTC. Based on the CDR3 plus reference TRBV11-2 and TRBJ2-1, the full variable domain is EAGVAQSPRYKIIEKRQSVAFWCNPISGHATLYWYQQILGQGPKLLIQFQNNGVVDDSQLPKDRFSAERLKGVDSTLKIQPAKLEDSAVYLCASSSPGGNEQFFGPGTRLTVL.

This clonotype was seen many times. The gene calls are TRBV6-2 or TRBV6-3 and TRBJ2-1; 14 bases are a match to TRBD2. Germline V lookup: CDR1 MNHEY, CDR2 SVGEGT. The V gene end was trimmed by 5 bases and the J gene end by 8 bases; junction bases not matched to a gene: 17. This CDR3 comprises 19 residues. The CDR3 nucleotides read TGTGCCAGCAGTACCCGATCCGGGACTAGCGGGAGAGGCGCCGATGAGCAGTTCTTC. Protein: CASSTRSGTSGRGADEQFF.

The chain links TRBV27 to TRBJ2-7, with 9 positions matching TRBD2. V shed 2 bases and J 2 bases; nucleotides not matched to a gene: 7. Per germline, CDR1 MNHEY and CDR2 SMNVEV (reference sequence). The CDR3 runs to 16 residues. CDR3 in amino acids: CASSLAVAGDPYEQYF. CDR3 DNA sequence: TGTGCCAGCAGTTTAGCAGTAGCGGGAGATCCCTACGAGCAGTACTTC.

The chain carries TRBV30 and TRBJ2-3; 15 nucleotides match TRBD2. CDR3 length: 16 amino acids. Germline V gene sequence: CDR1 GTSNPN, CDR2 SVGIG (reference sequence). Unmatched junction bases numbered 3, after V lost 3 bases and J lost 2 bases. CDR3: CAWSRTSGRVTDTQYF. As DNA, the CDR3 is TGTGCCTGGAGCCGGACTAGCGGGAGGGTCACAGATACGCAGTATTTT.

This clonotype appeared many times. The chain is built from TRBV11-3 and TRBJ2-3, with unresolved D. The CDR3 is 19 residues long. Germline loops: CDR1 SGHNT, CDR2 YENEEA. The V and J ends lost 2 bases and 0 bases respectively, with 21 bases between them. The CDR3 DNA follows: TGTGCCAGCAGCTTATACCCTCCCCATCCCGGGCCCAGCACAGATACGCAGTATTTT. This gives the protein CASSLYPPHPGPSTDTQYF.

This clonotype was seen ten or more times. The chain has TRBV28 and TRBJ2-1; D may be TRBD2 (6 bases). CDR1 and CDR2 from the germline V gene are MDHEN and SYDVKM. V was cut by 3 bases and J by 3 bases, with 12 bases left in between. The CDR3 covers 15 residues. The CDR3 DNA is TGTGCCAGCAGTTTCGGGACTCTGAACTACAATGAGCAGTTCTTC. It encodes CASSFGTLNYNEQFF.

The chain carries TRBV19 and TRBJ2-7, with D perhaps matching TRBD2 (5 bases). Between the trimmed V and J ends, which lost 5 bases and 12 bases, there was a span of 14 bases. The CDR3 is 11 amino acids. Per the germline V gene, CDR1 is LNHDA and CDR2 is SQIVND (reference sequence). In nucleotides, the CDR3 is TGTGCCAGTAGTTCCGGGGTAAGCAGGTACTTC. Its translation: CASSSGVSRYF.

This clonotype showed up many times. The J gene is TRBJ1-1, the V gene TRBV2; D gene ambiguous. This CDR3 has 15 residues. The V gene's germline CDR1 is SNHLY and CDR2 FYNNEI. V was trimmed by 3 bases and J by 0 bases, leaving 11 bases between them. The DNA of the CDR3 is TGTGCCAGCAGTGATTCAGGACGGATGAACACTGAAGCTTTCTTT. It translates to CASSDSGRMNTEAFF.

Regarding this clonotype: It may be a read error: a sequence one base away is much more abundant. The CDR3 does not close with the conserved phenylalanine or tryptophan, likely indicating a read error. The V gene is TRBV11-2, the J gene TRBJ2-4, with D possibly being TRBD1 (6 bases). Germline V lookup: CDR1 SGHAT, CDR2 FQNNGV. V dropped 5 bases and J dropped 0 bases, with 14 bases sitting between them. This CDR3 has 16 amino acids. The CDR3, as DNA: TGTGCCAGCAGCCTACAGGGAAGGGGAGCCAAAAACATTCAGTACCTC. Its protein product is CASSLQGRGAKNIQYL.

This sequence joins TRBV6-1 and TRBJ2-7, with 10 bases matching TRBD2. Germline values: CDR1 MNHNS, CDR2 SASEGT. The trim removed 6 bases at V and 3 bases at J, leaving 2 bases unmatched. The length of the CDR3 is 13 residues. In nucleotides, the CDR3 is TGTGCCAGCAGACTAGCGGGACGCTACGAGCAGTACTTC. Protein product: CASRLAGRYEQYF.

This clonotype was seen at least ten times. The chain combines TRBV7-9 with TRBJ2-1; the match to TRBD2 covers 7 bases. Germline V gene data show CDR1 as SEHNR and CDR2 as FQNEAQ (reference sequence). The CDR3 runs to 14 residues. The V gene end was trimmed by 0 bases and the J gene end by 7 bases; junction bases not matched to a gene: 3. The CDR3 loop reads CASSLAGGPNEQFF. The CDR3 nucleotides read TGTGCCAGCAGCTTAGCGGGAGGGCCTAATGAGCAGTTCTTC.